This is a list of T cell receptor beta chains from one sample in a study of T cell clonotyping in hematopoietic cell transplantation. TCRdb's table, derived via immunoSEQ multiplex PCR, lists solely in-frame clones and lacks some. Among 9,000 or so clones listed, roughly 85% were seen once. The specimen was PBMCs, collected 180 days after allogeneic stem cell transplant. The receptors here all came from a female patient in her 30s who had an allogeneic stem cell transplant, so the T cells may come from the graft donor. Some clones in this sample may be carry-over from other donors' samples. Both conserved end residues are part of each CDR3. D genes are given only for firm matches. Some rows have no size entry. The others give once, few or many, or a class for an expanded clone.

J: TRBJ1-2
V: TRBV4-1
D: -
size: -
DNA: TGCGCCAGCAGCCAAGAACAAGGCAGGGATTCCCGTGGCTACACCTTC
CDR3: CASSQEQGRDSRGYTF

J: TRBJ2-2
V: TRBV7-3
D: TRBD1
size: -
DNA: TGTGCCAGCAGCTTTACAGGGGGGAGTACCGGGGAGCTGTTTTTT
CDR3: CASSFTGGSTGELFF

J: TRBJ2-7
V: TRBV7-8
D: TRBD1
size: -
DNA: TGTGCCAGCAGCTCCCTTGGGACAGGGCGCCACGAGCAGTACTTC
CDR3: CASSSLGTGRHEQYF

J: TRBJ2-3
V: TRBV5-1
D: -
size: -
DNA: TGCGCCAGCAGCTTAGGACAGGGAGGGGATACGCAGTATTTT
CDR3: CASSLGQGGDTQYF

J: TRBJ2-7
V: TRBV6-6
D: -
size: -
DNA: TGTGCCACCCTCTCCCTCTTGGAGCAGTACTTC
CDR3: CATLSLLEQYF

J: TRBJ1-6
V: TRBV6-1
D: -
size: -
DNA: TGTGCCAGCATTACCGGTTATTCACCCCTCCACTTT
CDR3: CASITGYSPLHF

J: TRBJ1-2
V: TRBV29-1
D: -
size: few
DNA: TGCAGCGTTGTATCCTCCACGAGCCATGGCTACACCTTC
CDR3: CSVVSSTSHGYTF

J: TRBJ2-7
V: TRBV4-1
D: TRBD1
size: once
DNA: TGCGCCAGCAGCCAACTCAGGGGGCAGGGATACCCCTACGAGCAGTACTTC
CDR3: CASSQLRGQGYPYEQYF

J: TRBJ1-2
V: TRBV4-2
D: TRBD1
size: large
DNA: TGTGCCAGCAGCCAATTAGACAGGGTAGATAACTATGGCTACACCTTC
CDR3: CASSQLDRVDNYGYTF

J: TRBJ1-5
V: TRBV30
D: TRBD1
size: once
DNA: TGTGCCTGGAGTAAACTGGACAGGGACAATCAGCCCCAGCATTTT
CDR3: CAWSKLDRDNQPQHF

J: TRBJ1-5
V: TRBV7-8
D: -
size: -
DNA: TGTGCCAGCAGCCTCACGTCGGGAGAATATCAGCCCCAGCATTTT
CDR3: CASSLTSGEYQPQHF

J: TRBJ1-6
V: TRBV18
D: TRBD1
size: -
DNA: TGTGCCAGCTCACCGGAACAGGGGTATAATTCACCCCTCCACTTT
CDR3: CASSPEQGYNSPLHF

J: TRBJ1-2
V: TRBV25-1
D: TRBD1
size: -
DNA: TGTGCCAGCAGTGATATGACAGGGGCGTCTAATGGCTACACCTTC
CDR3: CASSDMTGASNGYTF

J: TRBJ2-7
V: TRBV13
D: -
size: -
DNA: TGTGCCAGCCAAACAGGTTCCTACGAGCAGTACTTC
CDR3: CASQTGSYEQYF

J: TRBJ2-5
V: TRBV7-2
D: TRBD2
size: -
DNA: TGTGCCAGCAGCTTCGATCCCAGACTAGCGGGGGCCGCAGAGACCCAGTACTTC
CDR3: CASSFDPRLAGAAETQYF

J: TRBJ1-5
V: TRBV27
D: -
size: -
DNA: TGTGCCAGCAGTTTAATGGGGCCTGGGTTTGGGGATCGGCCCCAGCATTTT
CDR3: CASSLMGPGFGDRPQHF

J: TRBJ1-6
V: TRBV25-1
D: TRBD1
size: -
DNA: TGTGCCTCCAAAGAAAACAGGGGGAACTCACCCCTCCACTTT
CDR3: CASKENRGNSPLHF

J: TRBJ1-5
V: TRBV2
D: -
size: -
DNA: TGTGCCAGCACTCCGGAACTCAATCAGCCCCAGCATTTT
CDR3: CASTPELNQPQHF

J: TRBJ1-1
V: TRBV19
D: -
size: -
DNA: TGTGCCAGTAGTCCTATTGGCGCGGGAGGGGCTGAAGCTTTCTTT
CDR3: CASSPIGAGGAEAFF

J: TRBJ2-7
V: TRBV18
D: -
size: once
DNA: TGTGCCAGCTCACCGGCCTCCCCCCGGGAGCAGTACTTC
CDR3: CASSPASPREQYF

J: TRBJ2-7
V: TRBV7-6
D: -
size: -
DNA: TGTGCCAGCAGCTTACGAGGGGGGGCGACCTACGAGCAGTACTTC
CDR3: CASSLRGGATYEQYF

J: TRBJ1-2
V: TRBV25-1
D: TRBD1
size: -
DNA: TGTGCCAGCCGCCGGGGACAGGGGGATGGCTACACCTTC
CDR3: CASRRGQGDGYTF

J: TRBJ1-2
V: TRBV29-1
D: -
size: -
DNA: TGCAGCGTTGATAGGGGGAAGTATGGCTACACCTTC
CDR3: CSVDRGKYGYTF

J: TRBJ2-2
V: TRBV5-1
D: -
size: -
DNA: TGCGCCAGCAGCTTGAACACCGGGGAGCTGTTTTTT
CDR3: CASSLNTGELFF

J: TRBJ2-2
V: TRBV5-5
D: -
size: -
DNA: TGTGCCAGCAGCTTCCCCGGGGGGCTGACCGGGGAGCTGTTTTTT
CDR3: CASSFPGGLTGELFF

J: TRBJ2-3
V: TRBV5-1
D: TRBD2
size: -
DNA: TGCGCCAGCAGCTCCTTGGGACTAGCGGCCATTCCAGATACGCAGTATTTT
CDR3: CASSSLGLAAIPDTQYF

J: TRBJ2-7
V: TRBV5-6
D: -
size: -
DNA: TGTGCCAGCAGCCGACGACAACGGGAGCAGTACTTC
CDR3: CASSRRQREQYF

J: TRBJ1-5
V: TRBV30
D: TRBD1
size: once
DNA: TGTGCCTGGAGTTTTGGCGGACAGGGACGTAATCAGCCCCAGCATTTT
CDR3: CAWSFGGQGRNQPQHF

J: TRBJ2-7
V: TRBV15
D: -
size: -
DNA: TGTGCCACCAGCAGAGATTACGGGAGTCACTACGAGCAGTACTTC
CDR3: CATSRDYGSHYEQYF

J: TRBJ1-1
V: TRBV5-6
D: -
size: -
DNA: TGTGCCAGCAGCTGGACGGGCACTGAAGCTTTCTTT
CDR3: CASSWTGTEAFF

J: TRBJ1-2
V: TRBV28
D: -
size: -
DNA: TGTGCCAGCAGTTTGCCCAGGGAACCCTTTCGCTACACCTTC
CDR3: CASSLPREPFRYTF

J: TRBJ1-2
V: TRBV6-1
D: TRBD1
size: -
DNA: TGTGCCAGCAGTCGGACAGGGTTTGACGCTGGCTACACCTTC
CDR3: CASSRTGFDAGYTF

J: TRBJ2-2
V: TRBV6-4
D: -
size: -
DNA: TGTGCCAGCAGTGCTACCCCGGGCACCGGGGAGCTGTTTTTT
CDR3: CASSATPGTGELFF

J: TRBJ2-2
V: TRBV30
D: -
size: -
DNA: TGTGCCTGGAGTCATGACAGGACCGCGAACACCGGGGAGCTGTTTTTT
CDR3: CAWSHDRTANTGELFF

J: TRBJ1-1
V: TRBV19
D: -
size: once
DNA: TGTGCCAGTAGTAGTCGGTTCTCTGAAGCTTTCTTT
CDR3: CASSSRFSEAFF

J: TRBJ1-5
V: TRBV30
D: TRBD1
size: -
DNA: TGTGCCTGGACCGGACAGGCGAAACAGCCCCAGCATTTT
CDR3: CAWTGQAKQPQHF

J: TRBJ2-7
V: TRBV20-1
D: -
size: -
DNA: TGCAGTGCTAGGGGGGGTCACGAGCAGTACTTC
CDR3: CSARGGHEQYF

J: TRBJ2-3
V: TRBV7-8
D: -
size: -
DNA: TGTGCCAGCAGCGCCCGAGGGGGGACAAACACAGATACGCAGTATTTT
CDR3: CASSARGGTNTDTQYF

J: TRBJ1-4
V: TRBV15
D: -
size: -
DNA: TGTGCCACCAGCAGAGATCCCAGGTCAACTAATGAAAAACTGTTTTTT
CDR3: CATSRDPRSTNEKLFF

J: TRBJ1-3
V: TRBV4-3
D: -
size: -
DNA: TGCGCCAGCAGCCAAGAGGGCAACGGGCCCGGAAACACCATATATTTT
CDR3: CASSQEGNGPGNTIYF

J: TRBJ1-5
V: TRBV30
D: TRBD1
size: -
DNA: TGTGCCTGGAGTCTAGGACAGGGGTCTCCGCCCCAGCATTTT
CDR3: CAWSLGQGSPPQHF

J: TRBJ2-7
V: TRBV29-1
D: TRBD1
size: -
DNA: TGCAGCGCTTATGGTCGGACAGGGAAGAGCGAGCAGTACTTC
CDR3: CSAYGRTGKSEQYF

J: TRBJ2-5
V: TRBV5-6
D: -
size: few
DNA: TGTGCCAGCAGCTTGGCGGCGGAGACCCAGTACTTC
CDR3: CASSLAAETQYF

J: TRBJ2-7
V: TRBV2
D: -
size: -
DNA: TGTGCCAGCACAGCAGGATCGTACGAGCAGTACTTC
CDR3: CASTAGSYEQYF

J: TRBJ1-2
V: TRBV30
D: -
size: -
DNA: TGTGCCTGCCTCTTGGACGGGGTCTATGGCTACACCTTC
CDR3: CACLLDGVYGYTF

J: TRBJ2-2
V: TRBV10-2
D: -
size: few
DNA: TGCGCCAGCAGTAGGGGGGCCGGGGAGCTGTTTTTT
CDR3: CASSRGAGELFF

J: TRBJ2-2
V: TRBV6-4
D: TRBD2
size: -
DNA: TGTGCCAGCAGCGGGGGGGCCACCGGGGAGCTGTTTTTT
CDR3: CASSGGATGELFF

J: TRBJ1-3
V: TRBV18
D: -
size: -
DNA: TGTGCCAGCTCACCAAATATGGAATTTAACTCTGGAAACACCATATATTTT
CDR3: CASSPNMEFNSGNTIYF

J: TRBJ2-7
V: TRBV6-1
D: -
size: -
DNA: TGTGCCAGCACCCCTTTGTTAAGCGGCTTATACGAGCAGTACTTC
CDR3: CASTPLLSGLYEQYF

J: TRBJ2-5
V: TRBV30
D: -
size: -
DNA: TGTGCCTGGAGTGTGGGTCGGTTACAAGAGACCCAGTACTTC
CDR3: CAWSVGRLQETQYF

J: TRBJ1-5
V: TRBV10-2
D: TRBD1
size: -
DNA: TGCGCCAGCAGGAGGGGGGGACAGAGCAATCAGCCCCAGCATTTT
CDR3: CASRRGGQSNQPQHF

J: TRBJ2-7
V: TRBV7-2
D: -
size: -
DNA: TGTGCCAGCCTGGGGCCGGAGAGCTCCTACGAGCAGTACTTC
CDR3: CASLGPESSYEQYF

J: TRBJ2-4
V: TRBV7-2
D: -
size: -
DNA: TGTGCCAGCAGCTTTCAAGGGGGGAACATTCAGTACTTC
CDR3: CASSFQGGNIQYF

J: TRBJ1-5
V: TRBV7-2
D: -
size: -
DNA: TGTGCCAGCAGCTTAACGAGGGGCGGCAATCAGCCCCAGCATTTT
CDR3: CASSLTRGGNQPQHF

J: TRBJ2-7
V: TRBV11-2
D: TRBD1
size: few
DNA: TGTGCCAGCAGCTGGGGACAGCTCTCCTACGAGCAGTACTTC
CDR3: CASSWGQLSYEQYF

J: TRBJ2-1
V: TRBV5-1
D: TRBD2
size: -
DNA: TGCGCCAGCAGCTTACTTGGCGGGGGGAGCTCCTACAATGAGCAGTTCTTC
CDR3: CASSLLGGGSSYNEQFF

J: TRBJ1-1
V: TRBV5-1
D: TRBD1
size: -
DNA: TGCGCCAGCAGCGCCGGGACAGATACTGAAGCTTTCTTT
CDR3: CASSAGTDTEAFF

J: TRBJ2-4
V: TRBV13
D: TRBD2
size: -
DNA: TGTGCCAGCAGCTTATCAGAGGGCGGGGGGATAGCCAAAAACATTCAGTACTTC
CDR3: CASSLSEGGGIAKNIQYF